These 25 T cell receptor beta chains were all obtained from the same sample, sequenced in a study of T-cell memory formation after mild COVID-19. Each CDR3 protein gets one entry after TCRdb re-called the 5' RACE reads with MiXCR. The data show around 410,000 distinct CDR3 sequences, 23% seen once. Sequenced input: PBMCs or a T cell subset sorted from them (not recorded which). The receptors shown here come from an adult woman who had mild COVID-19 (a few samples of this study predate the infection). Cell type and time point are not known.

The V call is TRBV5-1, the J call TRBJ2-1, with a tentative D call TRBD1 (5 bases). Germline values: CDR1 SGHRS, CDR2 YFSETQ. V lost 2 bases and J 1 base, leaving 13 bases between the germline ends. The CDR3 extends over 16 amino acids. The CDR3 DNA reads as TGCGCCAGCAGCTTAGCAAGGGGTGGGTCCTACAATGAGCAGTTCTTC. As protein: CASSLARGGSYNEQFF.

The V and J genes are TRBV12-3 or TRBV12-4 and TRBJ2-7; TRBD1 matches 9 bases. The CDR3 spans 14 residues. The V segment lost 6 bases and the J segment 4 bases; nucleotides outside the gene matches: 7. This CDR3 is CASSPTGGLYEQYF. The CDR3 DNA follows: TGTGCCAGCAGCCCAACAGGGGGCCTTTACGAGCAGTACTTC.

The rearrangement links TRBV5-1 to TRBJ2-7; D might be TRBD1 (6 bases). Germline V gives CDR1 SGHRS, CDR2 YFSETQ. The CDR3 is 13 residues long. Trimming cost V 5 bases and J 3 bases, with 12 bases left between them. CDR3 loop: CASSPGTFYEQYF. CDR3 coding DNA: TGCGCCAGCAGTCCCGGGACATTCTACGAGCAGTACTTC.

This rearrangement joins TRBV4-2 to TRBJ2-5; 9 positions agree with TRBD2. V shed 8 bases and J 2 bases; nucleotides not matched to a gene: 9. The germline V gene has CDR1 LGHNA and CDR2 YNFKEQ. The length of the CDR3 is 15 residues. The chain's CDR3 is CASSLSGGQQETQYF. DNA for the CDR3: TGTGCCAGCTCTTTGAGCGGGGGGCAACAAGAGACCCAGTACTTC.

This clonotype was detected only a few times. The gene calls are TRBV4-1 and TRBJ2-1, with 11 bases matching TRBD2. Germline V gene data show CDR1 as MGHRA and CDR2 as YSYEKL. CDR3 length: 20 amino acids. Trimming took 3 bases from V and 0 from J; bases not matched to a gene: 13. As DNA, the CDR3 is TGCGCCAGCAGCCAGGGTACTCTAGCGGGGGGCACGAGCTCCTACAATGAGCAGTTCTTC. Residues: CASSQGTLAGGTSSYNEQFF.

This clonotype was counted between two and nine times. J is TRBJ2-2 and V is TRBV28; 13 bases are shared with TRBD2. CDR1 is MDHEN and CDR2 is SYDVKM in the germline V gene. The ends lost 6 bases at V and 8 bases at J; junction bases unmatched: 6. This CDR3 comprises 15 residues. The CDR3 reads CASREETSGRGELFF. CDR3 in DNA: TGTGCCAGCAGAGAAGAGACTAGCGGGAGGGGGGAGCTGTTTTTT.

The CDR3 region has the DNA TGCAGCGTTGAAGGGGACATAGACGATTTCGCAGATACGCAGTATTTT. This gives the protein CSVEGDIDDFADTQYF. The chain uses TRBV29-1 and TRBJ2-3; a weak D match, TRBD1 (6 bases). CDR3 length: 16 amino acids. The germline CDR1 and CDR2 sequences are SQVTM and ANQGSEA. V was trimmed by 1 base and J by 4 bases, leaving 18 bases between them.

V gene TRBV7-2 combines with J gene TRBJ2-1, with D tentatively TRBD2 (6 bases). Germline V gives CDR1 SGHTA, CDR2 FQGNSA. V was cut by 4 bases and J by 4 bases, with 17 bases left in between. This CDR3 contains 16 residues. DNA for the CDR3: TGTGCCAGCAGCTCCCGATGGGTCGGGGGATACAATGAGCAGTTCTTC. It translates to CASSSRWVGGYNEQFF.

V and J are TRBV18 and TRBJ1-4; D unclear. CDR3 size: 12 residues. Trimming took 5 bases from V and 4 from J, leaving 5 bases between them. The V gene's germline CDR1 is KGHSH and CDR2 LQKENI. CDR3 nucleotides: TGTGCCAGCTCAAACGGTAATGAAAAACTGTTTTTT. Its translation is CASSNGNEKLFF. Using reference TRBV18 and TRBJ1-4 for the parts outside the CDR3, the full variable domain is NAGVMQNPRHLVRRRGQEARLRCSPMKGHSHVYWYRQLPEEGLKFMVYLQKENIIDESGMPKERFSAEFPKEGPSILRIQQVVRGDSAAYFCASSNGNEKLFFGSGTQLSVL.

This clonotype was seen a few times. V and J are TRBV12-3 or TRBV12-4 and TRBJ2-7, with no clear D. CDR3 size: 12 residues. V shed 4 bases and J shed 3 bases, with 7 bases lying between them. CDR3 DNA: TGTGCCAGCAGTTATTATGGCTACGAGCAGTACTTC. Residues: CASSYYGYEQYF.

The chain is built from TRBV5-1 and TRBJ2-3, with 9 bases matching TRBD1. The CDR3 extends over 12 amino acids. CDR1 and CDR2 from the germline V gene are SGHRS and YFSETQ. V lost 0 bases and J lost 15; bases outside the gene matches: 5. The CDR3: CASSLGQGGFYF. Here the CDR3 DNA reads TGCGCCAGCAGCTTGGGACAGGGGGGTTTCTATTTT.

As for this clonotype: At one end, the junction sequence differs from germline, possibly due to a read error. The rearrangement links TRBV6-6 to TRBJ1-1; D possibly corresponds to TRBD1 (5 bases). Germline CDR1 and CDR2: MNHNY and SVGAGI (reference sequence). This CDR3 has 12 residues. The CDR3 spells CASRTDVGGASF. Here the CDR3 DNA reads TGTGCCAGCAGGACGGACGTCGGAGGGGCTTCCTTT.

This clonotype has a handful of counts. The chain carries TRBV5-1 and TRBJ2-3, with 10 positions matching TRBD2. This CDR3 has 15 amino acids. The junction had 4 bases not matched to a gene; V was cut back by 0 bases and J by 6 bases. Per germline, CDR1 SGHRS and CDR2 YFSETQ. Here the CDR3 reads CASSLELAGSDTQYF. The CDR3 bases are TGCGCCAGCAGCTTGGAACTAGCGGGGTCCGATACGCAGTATTTT.

The genes are TRBV27 and TRBJ2-1, with TRBD2 matching over 11 bases. This CDR3 is 15 amino acids long. CDR1 and CDR2 from the germline V gene are MNHEY and SMNVEV (reference sequence). V shed 4 bases, J shed 9 bases, and the junction held 8 bases outside the gene matches. CDR3 protein: CASSSSTSGIGEQFF. Here the CDR3 DNA reads TGTGCCAGCAGTTCGTCGACTAGCGGGATTGGTGAGCAGTTCTTC.

The rearrangement links TRBV18 to TRBJ1-4; 8 nucleotides agree with TRBD1. The CDR3 is 18 amino acids. The germline CDR1 and CDR2 sequences are KGHSH and LQKENI. J lost 4 bases, V lost 0 bases, and 10 bases had no gene match. CDR3 residues: CASSPPGDRPNFNEKLFF. For the CDR3, the DNA is TGTGCCAGCTCACCACCGGGGGACAGGCCCAATTTTAATGAAAAACTGTTTTTT.

This clonotype has at least ten counts. This chain connects TRBV7-9 to TRBJ2-1; possible D gene TRBD1, 6 bases. The V and J ends lost 0 bases and 7 bases respectively, with 16 bases between them. The CDR3 runs to 16 residues. The germline V gene has CDR1 SEHNR and CDR2 FQNEAQ (reference sequence). The CDR3 loop reads CASSLAETGRRNEQFF. CDR3 sequence (DNA): TGTGCCAGCAGCTTAGCAGAAACAGGGAGACGAAATGAGCAGTTCTTC.

This clonotype was seen more than once but under ten times. The chain employs TRBV5-1 and TRBJ1-2; 12 bases are shared with TRBD1. The V gene's germline CDR1 is SGHRS and CDR2 YFSETQ. The CDR3 sequence is 16 residues long. V gave up 0 bases and J gave up 3 bases; unmatched junction bases: 3. The CDR3 reads CASSLEGTGGYYGYTF. Here the CDR3 DNA reads TGCGCCAGCAGCTTGGAAGGGACAGGGGGCTACTATGGCTACACCTTC.

V and J are TRBV12-3 or TRBV12-4 and TRBJ2-2, with a weak D call TRBD2 (6 bases). The CDR3 runs to 14 residues. The V and J ends lost 7 bases and 7 bases respectively, with 16 bases between them. The CDR3 nucleotides are TGTGCCAGCATAAGGGCCGGGAGACGCGGGGAGCTGTTTTTT. This codes for CASIRAGRRGELFF.

The chain combines TRBV7-9 with TRBJ1-1; TRBD1 matches 7 bases. The germline V gene has CDR1 SEHNR and CDR2 FQNEAQ (reference sequence). With 1 base clipped from V and 1 base from J, the junction kept 9 bases outside the gene matches. CDR3 size: 17 residues. CDR3 nucleotide sequence: TGTGCCAGCAGCTTAGAGTGGGGCGACAGGGAGAACACTGAAGCTTTCTTT. It specifies CASSLEWGDRENTEAFF.

This chain uses TRBV4-1 with TRBJ2-2; unclear D gene. The V and J ends lost 4 bases and 4 bases respectively, with 13 bases between them. Looked up from germline, CDR1 is MGHRA and CDR2 is YSYEKL. CDR3 length: 15 amino acids. DNA for the CDR3: TGCGCCAGCAGCCCCCTCTCGAAGAGCACCGGGGAGCTGTTTTTT. Its protein is CASSPLSKSTGELFF.

The chain recombines TRBV29-1 with TRBJ1-2; maybe TRBD1 (5 bases). V gave up 3 bases and J gave up 4 bases, with 12 bases separating them. Germline V gene data show CDR1 as SQVTM and CDR2 as ANQGSEA. This CDR3 is 13 amino acids long. CDR3 sequence reads: CSVDPWRGYGYTF. CDR3 nucleotide sequence: TGCAGCGTTGACCCATGGAGGGGCTATGGCTACACCTTC. The full variable domain, its missing parts supplied by reference TRBV29-1 and TRBJ1-2, is SAVISQKPSRDICQRGTSLTIQCQVDSQVTMMFWYRQQPGQSLTLIATANQGSEATYESGFVIDKFPISRPNLTFSTLTVSNMSPEDSSIYLCSVDPWRGYGYTFGSGTRLTVV.

This clonotype occurred a few times. The chain couples TRBV24-1 to TRBJ1-1; D is perhaps TRBD1 (5 bases). Trimming took 3 bases from V and 4 from J, leaving 8 bases between them. The V gene's germline CDR1 is KGHDR and CDR2 SFDVKD. The CDR3 runs 13 residues. CDR3 in DNA: TGTGCCACCAGTGATCGACAGCGCACTGAAGCTTTCTTT. This gives the protein CATSDRQRTEAFF.

Only one count was recorded for this clonotype. V usage is TRBV12-3 or TRBV12-4 and J usage is TRBJ2-6; 10 positions agree with TRBD1. V lost 6 bases and J lost 4; bases outside the gene matches: 3. This CDR3 is 15 amino acids long. This CDR3 is CASRDRGVGANVLTF. DNA of the CDR3: TGTGCCAGCAGGGACAGGGGGGTCGGGGCCAACGTCCTGACTTTC.

For the CDR3, the DNA is TGTGCCAGCAGTTCCCTTGCCCCTCCCGGCGAGCAGTACTTC. This encodes CASSSLAPPGEQYF. The chain has TRBV6-2 or TRBV6-3 and TRBJ2-7, with D uncertain. The CDR3 covers 14 residues. The germline V and J ends were trimmed by 4 bases and 6 bases, with 16 bases remaining between them. Looked up from germline, CDR1 is MNHEY and CDR2 is SVGEGT.

V is TRBV20-1 and J is TRBJ2-3; 8 bases agree with TRBD1. Trimming took 6 bases from V and 2 from J; bases not matched to a gene: 16. This CDR3 comprises 17 residues. The V gene's germline CDR1 is DFQATT and CDR2 SNEGSKA (reference sequence). The DNA of the CDR3 is TGCAGTGCCACCCAGCAGGGGGCATGGGGTTCCACAGATACGCAGTATTTT. Translating gives CSATQQGAWGSTDTQYF.